This T cell receptor beta chain was sequenced during a study of T cell repertoires in ileal Crohn's disease. On the study more broadly: From the resection specimen's proximal margin, biopsies were taken as MI. Regarding the study as a whole: Clonality above 26.8% at surgery always came with endoscopic recurrence. Sorted CD8 T cells held more high-frequency clones than CD4.

This clone was observed a single time. The target antigen is unknown. Time point indicated: proximal margin of the surgical specimen (macroscopically non-inflamed). V lost 6 bases and J lost 1, with 9 bases in between. This CDR3 spans 13 amino acids. Germline loops: CDR1 MNHEY, CDR2 SVGAGI. Some clones are missing from TCRdb's copy, which holds only in-frame ones; the method was immunoSEQ multiplex PCR. This sample carries approximately 7,000 clones, around 70% of them seen once, and the ten largest clones take roughly 8.7%. The clonotype originates from an adult with Crohn's disease. The sample taken for sequencing was ileal tissue. V is TRBV6-5 and J is TRBJ1-1; D not resolved. Here the CDR3 DNA reads TGTGCCAGCAGCCGAGACGGGAACACTGAAGCTTTCTTT. It translates to CASSRDGNTEAFF.